This T cell receptor (beta chain) emerged from a study of T cells in Graves' hyperthyroidism and ophthalmopathy. Researchers took RNA transcripts and amplified the TCR beta CDR3 regions from them. A set of HTBI primers served as the primers for a first-round RT-PCR of the TCR CDR3. TCRdb reprocessed the multiplex PCR reads with MiXCR, giving one entry per CDR3 protein. The sample consists of around 240,000 distinct CDR3 sequences, more than 12% of them appearing once. Regarding this clonotype: Its specificity is unknown.

The CDR3 sequence is 16 residues long. The V gene end was trimmed by 2 bases and the J gene end by 3 bases; junction bases not matched to a gene: 3. Germline-derived CDR1 and CDR2 are SGHAT and FQNNGV. Study conclusions and caveats: Ophthalmopathy, which appeared later, was predicted by the model a median about 6 months before onset. From stable hyperthyroidism, ophthalmopathy was separated by a 13 V-J model.

The sequenced material came from blood. This clonotype was sampled from a woman in her thirties or forties with Graves' hyperthyroidism that later progressed to Graves' ophthalmopathy. V gene TRBV11-2 combines with J gene TRBJ2-5, with 13 bases that match TRBD2. CDR3 in amino acids: CASSLTGLAGEETQYF. The DNA of the CDR3 is TGTGCCAGCAGCTTAACTGGACTAGCGGGAGAAGAGACCCAGTACTTC.